This TCR beta chain was observed in a study of regulatory T cells in long-lasting Graves disease. For this clonotype: Its antigen is not known.

The CDR3 consists of 15 residues. Looked up from germline, CDR1 is SEHNR and CDR2 is FQNEAQ (reference sequence). Trimming at V came to 4 bases and at J to 5 bases, leaving 9 bases not matched to a gene. Time point here: persistent/refractory GD, antithyroid drugs over 5 years with positive TRAb. PBMCs provided the RNA from which the TCR library was made. Arm-PCR of CDR3 regions and iRepertoire HTBI primers were used to build TCR beta libraries. TCRdb re-called the multiplex PCR reads through MiXCR, storing one row per CDR3 protein. The sample gives about 450,000 distinct CDR3 sequences, about 25% of which show up once; approximately 28% is in the top ten. Study conclusions and caveats: Gene preferences differed: TRBV28, TRBJ1-2, TRBJ2-5 in persistent cases. Limited samples may have lowered accuracy. The study found lower TCR diversity in persistent Graves' patients than in newly diagnosed ones. Whereas new patients shared roughly 910 public clonotypes, persistent patients shared more, at about 2,500.

The chain employs TRBV7-9 and TRBJ1-1; TRBD1 matches 8 bases. The TCR comes from a female donor with Graves disease. This sample comprised peripheral blood mononuclear cells (PBMCs), obtained when the disease was refractory, from a patient treated with antithyroid drugs. The CDR3 is CASSYGQGSKTEAFF. The CDR3, as DNA: TGTGCCAGCAGCTACGGACAGGGTTCGAAGACTGAAGCTTTCTTT.